The 5 T cell receptor beta chains reported below all come from one sample, sequenced in a study of blood T cells in healthy people across ages. A second 7 to 11 cycle PCR used barcoded and J-beta primers. TCRdb analysed the 5' RACE reads with MiXCR anew, one entry per CDR3 protein. The repertoire holds about 1.6 million distinct CDR3 sequences, about 31% seen once, with approximately 11% in the top ten. The specimen sequenced was blood. These TCRs come from a woman aged 25 to 39 in good health.

DNA of the CDR3: TGCGCCAGCAGCTTTGGGCGGAAAGACCTCTACGAGCAGTACTTC. Amino acids: CASSFGRKDLYEQYF. This chain uses TRBV5-1 with TRBJ2-7, with unresolved D. Trimming shortened V by 2 bases and J by 3 bases, and 15 bases separated the two germline ends. This CDR3 is 15 amino acids long. Looked up from germline, CDR1 is SGHRS and CDR2 is YFSETQ.

This clonotype was counted a few times. This chain connects TRBV20-1 to TRBJ2-1; the D is unclear. The V gene lost 6 bases and the J gene lost 3 bases, with 3 bases spanning the gap. CDR1 is DFQATT and CDR2 is SNEGSKA in the germline V gene (reference sequence). The CDR3 is 10 residues long. The CDR3 here is CSAFYNEQFF. The CDR3 DNA reads as TGCAGTGCGTTCTACAATGAGCAGTTCTTC.

This clonotype was seen a handful of times. This rearrangement joins TRBV20-1 to TRBJ2-7; 8 bases match TRBD2. The CDR3 extends over 17 amino acids. The germline CDR1 and CDR2 sequences are DFQATT and SNEGSKA (reference sequence). With V trimmed by 0 bases and J by 7 bases, 17 bases remained unmatched. CDR3 amino acids: CSARDPRSGRTAGEQYF. In DNA, the CDR3 is TGCAGTGCTAGAGATCCGCGCAGCGGGAGAACAGCTGGGGAGCAGTACTTC.

This clonotype was detected only a few times. V gene TRBV18 combines with J gene TRBJ2-1, with D perhaps TRBD1 or TRBD2 (6 bases each). V was trimmed by 2 bases and J by 6 bases, leaving 11 bases between them. Looked up from germline, CDR1 is KGHSH and CDR2 is LQKENI. The CDR3 has 14 residues. The CDR3 is CASSPNSGANEQFF. For the CDR3, the DNA is TGTGCCAGCTCACCAAACTCGGGGGCCAATGAGCAGTTCTTC. The variable domain in full, with the rest retrieved from reference TRBV18 and TRBJ2-1, is NAGVMQNPRHLVRRRGQEARLRCSPMKGHSHVYWYRQLPEEGLKFMVYLQKENIIDESGMPKERFSAEFPKEGPSILRIQQVVRGDSAAYFCASSPNSGANEQFFGPGTRLTVL.

J is TRBJ1-1 and V is TRBV11-2; D is unclear. Looked up from germline, CDR1 is SGHAT and CDR2 is FQNNGV. V lost 4 bases to trimming and J lost 1 base, with 16 bases between them. The CDR3 is 16 amino acids. CDR3 coding DNA: TGTGCCAGCAGCTCCCGTGAGGTCACCTCGAACACTGAAGCTTTCTTT. Its protein is CASSSREVTSNTEAFF.